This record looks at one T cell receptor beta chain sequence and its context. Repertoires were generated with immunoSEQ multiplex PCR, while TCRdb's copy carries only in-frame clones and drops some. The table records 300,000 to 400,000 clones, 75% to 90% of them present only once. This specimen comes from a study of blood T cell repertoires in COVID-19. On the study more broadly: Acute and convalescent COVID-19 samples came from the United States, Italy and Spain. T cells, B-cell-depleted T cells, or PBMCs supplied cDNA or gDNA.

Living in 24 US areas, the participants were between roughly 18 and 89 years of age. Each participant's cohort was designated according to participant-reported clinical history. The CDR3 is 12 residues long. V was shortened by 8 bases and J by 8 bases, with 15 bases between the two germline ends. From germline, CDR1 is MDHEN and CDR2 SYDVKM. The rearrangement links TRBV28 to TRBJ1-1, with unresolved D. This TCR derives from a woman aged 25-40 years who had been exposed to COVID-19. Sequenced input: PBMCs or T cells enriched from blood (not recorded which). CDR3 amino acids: CASGETRVEAFF. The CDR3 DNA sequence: TGTGCCAGCGGGGAGACTAGGGTCGAAGCTTTCTTT.